This TCR beta chain was obtained from a study of T cells in Graves' hyperthyroidism and ophthalmopathy. Study-wide points: Using 13 V-J features, a model discriminated ophthalmopathy from stable hyperthyroidism. Model-based prediction identified ophthalmopathy a median roughly six months prior to its onset.

From RNA transcripts, TCR beta CDR3 regions were amplified. The TCR CDR3 first-round RT-PCR relied on the HTBI primer set. Each CDR3 protein is one row after TCRdb ran MiXCR on the multiplex PCR reads. In the table there are fewer than 550,000 distinct CDR3 sequences, around 14% of which are singletons. The sample holds many counts of this clonotype. Its antigen is undetermined. The material sequenced was blood. The origin of this receptor is a woman aged 18-29 years with Graves' hyperthyroidism.

The CDR3 DNA reads TGTGCCAGCAGCGTACTCTATGGCTACACCTTC. Its protein product is CASSVLYGYTF. This chain links TRBV6-2 or TRBV6-3 with TRBJ1-2; D gene uncertain. The CDR3 has 11 amino acids. V was clipped by 6 bases and J by 4 bases, with 6 bases between them. Germline V lookup: CDR1 MNHEY, CDR2 SVGEGT.